Shown below are 14 T cell receptor beta chains from a single sample sequenced in a study of cytomegalovirus exposure and HLA in healthy donors. PCR used 60 Vbeta primers and 13 Jbeta primers. Some clones are missing from TCRdb's copy, which holds only in-frame ones; the method was immunoSEQ multiplex PCR. Here the sample spans about 150,000 clones, 61% being singletons. Sequencing input: PBMCs. Receptor source: a male donor in good health and CMV-seronegative.

As concerns this clone: The junction departs from germline at one end; a sequencing error may be responsible. J is TRBJ2-4 and V is TRBV7-6, with a possible D match to TRBD2 (6 bases). Germline V CDR1 and CDR2: SGHVS, FNYEAQ. The CDR3 spans 12 residues. The CDR3 reads CASSFWAGPPHF. The CDR3 DNA is TGTGCCAGCAGCTTCTGGGCGGGGCCTCCACACTTC.

The rearrangement joins TRBV2 to TRBJ2-6, with D hard to call. The V end was cut by 7 bases, the J end by 2 bases, with 6 bases between. In germline, CDR1 is SNHLY, CDR2 FYNNEI. This CDR3 is 13 amino acids long. The CDR3 region is CASKATGANVLTF. DNA of the CDR3: TGTGCCAGCAAAGCAACTGGGGCCAACGTCCTGACTTTC. The variable domain in full, with the rest retrieved from reference TRBV2 and TRBJ2-6, is EPEVTQTPSHQVTQMGQEVILRCVPISNHLYFYWYRQILGQKVEFLVSFYNNEISEKSEIFDDQFSVERPDGSNFTLKIRSTKLEDSAMYFCASKATGANVLTFGAGSRLTVL.

V is TRBV18 and J is TRBJ1-2, with TRBD1 as a possible D gene (5 bases). The germline V gene has CDR1 KGHSH and CDR2 LQKENI. This CDR3 has 14 amino acids. The V end was cut by 6 bases, the J end by 6 bases, with 17 bases between. The CDR3 here is CASSPVGQGHGYTF. The CDR3 bases are TGTGCCAGCTCCCCGGTCGGACAAGGCCATGGCTACACCTTC.

This rearrangement joins TRBV7-9 to TRBJ2-7; D is possibly TRBD2 (6 bases). The CDR3 is 16 amino acids. The ends were cut back, 3 bases at V and 4 bases at J, with 19 bases in the middle. Germline V CDR1 and CDR2: SEHNR, FQNEAQ (reference sequence). The CDR3 bases are TGTGCCAGCAGCTTCGTCCCCCGGGCGGGGAGGTACGAGCAGTACTTC. Translating it yields CASSFVPRAGRYEQYF. The variable domain in full, completed from reference TRBV7-9 and TRBJ2-7, reads DTGVSQNPRHKITKRGQNVTFRCDPISEHNRLYWYRQTLGQGPEFLTYFQNEAQLEKSRLLSDRFSAERPKGSFSTLEIQRTEQGDSAMYLCASSFVPRAGRYEQYFGPGTRLTVT.

A remark on this clone: The identical CDR3 is also encoded by other nucleotide sequences in the sample. The rearrangement uses TRBV19 and TRBJ2-5; TRBD1 might be the D (5 bases). The CDR3 totals 12 residues. CDR1 and CDR2 (germline): LNHDA, SQIVND (reference sequence). The ends were cut back, 6 bases at V and 4 bases at J, with 9 bases in the middle. CDR3 amino acids: CASRQAGETQYF. CDR3 in DNA: TGTGCCAGTAGACAGGCAGGAGAGACCCAGTACTTC.

The count of this clone is one. The chain recombines TRBV6-1 with TRBJ1-1, with D perhaps TRBD1 (5 bases). The CDR3 runs 12 residues. Trimming took 1 base from V and 7 from J, leaving 7 bases between them. Germline V gene data show CDR1 as MNHNS and CDR2 as SASEGT. CDR3 in amino acids: CASSEGGDEAFF. The CDR3 DNA is TGTGCCAGCAGTGAAGGGGGGGATGAAGCTTTCTTT.

The chain couples TRBV4-3 to TRBJ2-7; 10 nucleotides line up with TRBD2. This CDR3 comprises 15 residues. The V gene end was trimmed by 3 bases and the J gene end by 3 bases; junction bases not matched to a gene: 5. CDR1 is LGHNA, CDR2 YSLEER, per germline. The CDR3 loop reads CASSQGTSAGYEQYF. The CDR3 DNA is TGCGCCAGCAGCCAGGGGACTAGCGCTGGCTACGAGCAGTACTTC.

This clone was seen more than once but under ten times. The chain employs TRBV7-9 and TRBJ2-7; D unclear. Germline values: CDR1 SEHNR, CDR2 FQNEAQ (reference sequence). The CDR3 has 12 amino acids. The V end lost 8 bases, the J end lost 2 bases, and 10 bases lay between the germline ends. In nucleotides, the CDR3 is TGTGCCAGCGAGTCAGAGGCCTACGAGCAGTACTTC. Translated: CASESEAYEQYF.

There are a few counts of this clone. This chain joins TRBV14 and TRBJ1-1; TRBD1 is a possible D gene (5 bases). This CDR3 has 13 amino acids. From germline, CDR1 is SGHDN and CDR2 FVKESK. The V gene lost 2 bases and the J gene lost 3 bases, with 7 bases spanning the gap. CDR3 sequence: CASSQQGYTEAFF. CDR3 coding DNA: TGTGCCAGCAGCCAACAGGGATACACTGAAGCTTTCTTT.

This clone was observed a single time. This chain links TRBV7-2 with TRBJ1-1; the D gene is possibly TRBD1 (5 bases). The CDR3 sequence is 15 residues long. Germline V CDR1 and CDR2: SGHTA, FQGNSA. V lost 2 bases and J lost 0, with 10 bases in between. The CDR3 coding sequence is TGTGCCAGCAGCTTACACCAGGGATTGAACACTGAAGCTTTCTTT. This codes for CASSLHQGLNTEAFF.

This clone was counted once. The chain employs TRBV7-3 and TRBJ2-1, with D perhaps TRBD2 (6 bases). Trimming removed 5 bases at V and 9 bases at J, with 11 bases between. Germline V gene data show CDR1 as SGHTA and CDR2 as FQGTGA. The CDR3 totals 12 residues. The CDR3 DNA reads as TGTGCCAGCAGCCAAGGGCGGGGTGAGCAGTTCTTC. This codes for CASSQGRGEQFF.

J is TRBJ1-4 and V is TRBV9, with D perhaps TRBD1 (6 bases). The germline V and J ends were trimmed by 4 bases and 4 bases, with 17 bases remaining between them. This CDR3 comprises 16 residues. The germline V gene has CDR1 SGDLS and CDR2 YYNGEE. CDR3 nucleotide sequence: TGTGCCAGCAGCCCCCACCCGACAGGAGGTAATGAAAAACTGTTTTTT. Encoded protein: CASSPHPTGGNEKLFF.

This chain links TRBV27 with TRBJ1-2, with 9 nucleotides matching TRBD1. The ends lost 4 bases at V and 4 bases at J; junction bases unmatched: 4. Germline-derived CDR1 and CDR2 are MNHEY and SMNVEV (reference sequence). The CDR3 runs to 14 residues. In nucleotides, the CDR3 is TGTGCCAGCAGTTCCACAGGGGGCCGCTATGGCTACACCTTC. This codes for CASSSTGGRYGYTF.

The V gene is TRBV6-1, the J gene TRBJ1-1; possible D gene TRBD1, 6 bases. Germline CDR1 reads MNHNS; CDR2 reads SASEGT. The V end lost 4 bases, the J end lost 8 bases, and 14 bases lay between the germline ends. The CDR3 has 13 amino acids. The CDR3 region has the DNA TGTGCCAGCAGTGTTGAGGCGGACAGCGAAGCTTTCTTT. This codes for CASSVEADSEAFF.